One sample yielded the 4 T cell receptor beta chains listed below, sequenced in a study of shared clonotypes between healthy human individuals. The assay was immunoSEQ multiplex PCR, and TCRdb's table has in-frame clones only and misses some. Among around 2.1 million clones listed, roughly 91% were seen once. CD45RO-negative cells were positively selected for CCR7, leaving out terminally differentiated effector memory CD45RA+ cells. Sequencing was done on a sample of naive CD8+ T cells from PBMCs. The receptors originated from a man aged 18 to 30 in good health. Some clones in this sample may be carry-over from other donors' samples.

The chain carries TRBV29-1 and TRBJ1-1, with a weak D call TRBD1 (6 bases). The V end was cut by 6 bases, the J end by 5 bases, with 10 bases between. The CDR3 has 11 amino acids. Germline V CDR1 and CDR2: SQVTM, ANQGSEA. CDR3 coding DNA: TGCAGCGTCGAGCAGGGGACTGAAGCTTTCTTT. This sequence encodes CSVEQGTEAFF. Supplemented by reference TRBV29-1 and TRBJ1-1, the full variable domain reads SAVISQKPSRDICQRGTSLTIQCQVDSQVTMMFWYRQQPGQSLTLIATANQGSEATYESGFVIDKFPISRPNLTFSTLTVSNMSPEDSSIYLCSVEQGTEAFFGQGTRLTVV.

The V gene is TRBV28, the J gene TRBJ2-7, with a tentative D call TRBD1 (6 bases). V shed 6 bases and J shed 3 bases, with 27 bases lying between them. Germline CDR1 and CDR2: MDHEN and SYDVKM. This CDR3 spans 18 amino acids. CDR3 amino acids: CASRRGHPGTLWDYEQYF. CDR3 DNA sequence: TGTGCCAGCAGGAGGGGACACCCGGGCACATTATGGGACTACGAGCAGTACTTC.

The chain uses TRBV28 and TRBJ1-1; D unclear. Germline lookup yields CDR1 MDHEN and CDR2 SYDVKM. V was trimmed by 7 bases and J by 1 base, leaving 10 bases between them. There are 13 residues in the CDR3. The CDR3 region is CASKEVGNTEAFF. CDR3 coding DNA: TGTGCCAGCAAGGAAGTGGGGAACACTGAAGCTTTCTTT.

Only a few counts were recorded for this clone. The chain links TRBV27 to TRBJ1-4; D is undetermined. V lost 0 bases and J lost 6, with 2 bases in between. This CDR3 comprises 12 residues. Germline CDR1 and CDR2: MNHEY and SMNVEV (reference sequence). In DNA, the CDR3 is TGTGCCAGCAGTTTATCGTATGAAAAACTGTTTTTT. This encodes CASSLSYEKLFF.